A selection of T cell receptor beta chains follows, all from one sample in a study of cytomegalovirus exposure and HLA in healthy donors. The assay was immunoSEQ multiplex PCR, and TCRdb's table has in-frame clones only and misses some. The repertoire holds roughly 90,000 clones, with around 85% as singletons. Sequencing input: PBMCs. The receptors stem from a man aged 18 to 30 in good health and CMV-seronegative. Each CDR3 is given with its conserved first and last residue. Fields, in order: D gene, J gene, clone size, V gene, CDR3 DNA, CDR3 protein. The D gene is left open where the match is weak. Some rows have no size entry. The others give once, few or many, or a class for an expanded clone.

d_call: TRBD2; j_call: TRBJ2-1; clone_size: -; v_call: TRBV19; cdr3_nt: TGTGCCAGTAGTATGGAACTAGCGGCCTACAATGAGCAGTTCTTC; cdr3_aa: CASSMELAAYNEQFF
d_call: -; j_call: TRBJ2-7; clone_size: once; v_call: TRBV30; cdr3_nt: TGTGCCTGGGGCGACCGACAGGAAACCTACGAGCAGTACTTC; cdr3_aa: CAWGDRQETYEQYF
d_call: TRBD1; j_call: TRBJ1-2; clone_size: once; v_call: TRBV27; cdr3_nt: TGTGCCAGCAGTTGGACAGGGGGGAATTTCGGTGGCTACACCTTC; cdr3_aa: CASSWTGGNFGGYTF
d_call: TRBD1; j_call: TRBJ1-1; clone_size: -; v_call: TRBV27; cdr3_nt: TGTGCCAGCAGTGCCTTTTCAGGGGGAAGGAACACTGAAGCTTTCTTT; cdr3_aa: CASSAFSGGRNTEAFF
d_call: TRBD2; j_call: TRBJ2-1; clone_size: -; v_call: TRBV7-9; cdr3_nt: TGTGCCAGCAGCGGGTGGACTAGCGGGAGTAATAGGGATGAGCAGTTCTTC; cdr3_aa: CASSGWTSGSNRDEQFF
d_call: -; j_call: TRBJ1-4; clone_size: -; v_call: TRBV30; cdr3_nt: TGTGCCTGGAGTTTTGACGGCGGTAATGAAAAACTGTTTTTT; cdr3_aa: CAWSFDGGNEKLFF
d_call: -; j_call: TRBJ2-7; clone_size: -; v_call: TRBV27; cdr3_nt: TGTGCCAGCAGCCTAGCTTTAGCCTACGAGCAGTACTTC; cdr3_aa: CASSLALAYEQYF
d_call: TRBD1; j_call: TRBJ2-7; clone_size: -; v_call: TRBV25-1; cdr3_nt: TGTGCCAGCCGGACAGGGGGCAACGAGCAGTACTTC; cdr3_aa: CASRTGGNEQYF
d_call: TRBD1; j_call: TRBJ1-1; clone_size: -; v_call: TRBV7-2; cdr3_nt: TGTGCCAGCAGCACCTACAGGGGGCTGGTGAACACTGAAGCTTTCTTT; cdr3_aa: CASSTYRGLVNTEAFF
d_call: -; j_call: TRBJ1-2; clone_size: -; v_call: TRBV30; cdr3_nt: TGTGCCTGGAGTGTCCTCCAGGGTCACTATGGCTACACCTTC; cdr3_aa: CAWSVLQGHYGYTF
d_call: -; j_call: TRBJ2-1; clone_size: -; v_call: TRBV27; cdr3_nt: TGTGCCAGCTGGCCCGGGAGCGATTCCCGGGTGGATGAGCAGTTCTTC; cdr3_aa: CASWPGSDSRVDEQFF
d_call: -; j_call: TRBJ2-1; clone_size: -; v_call: TRBV7-6; cdr3_nt: TGTGCCAGCAGCTTAGCACCCCGGACTCCAAGCTCCTACAATGAGCAGTTCTTC; cdr3_aa: CASSLAPRTPSSYNEQFF
d_call: -; j_call: TRBJ2-3; clone_size: -; v_call: TRBV9; cdr3_nt: TGTGCCAGCAGCACCCTGAGCGCGAGCACAGATACGCAGTATTTT; cdr3_aa: CASSTLSASTDTQYF
d_call: -; j_call: TRBJ2-3; clone_size: -; v_call: TRBV7-8; cdr3_nt: TGTGCCAGCAGCCAAGGGGGACATAGCACAGATACGCAGTATTTT; cdr3_aa: CASSQGGHSTDTQYF
d_call: TRBD1; j_call: TRBJ1-3; clone_size: -; v_call: TRBV5-4; cdr3_nt: TGTGCCAGCAGCTTAGACAGGGGACCGGGAAACACCATATATTTT; cdr3_aa: CASSLDRGPGNTIYF
d_call: TRBD1; j_call: TRBJ1-2; clone_size: -; v_call: TRBV18; cdr3_nt: TGTGCCAGCTCTCTCAGACAGGGAGATCAAAATGGCTACACCTTC; cdr3_aa: CASSLRQGDQNGYTF
d_call: -; j_call: TRBJ1-2; clone_size: -; v_call: TRBV21-1; cdr3_nt: TGTGCCAGCAGCAAGGACCCCTATTCCGACAGGGGGCAAAGTGGCTACACCTTC; cdr3_aa: CASSKDPYSDRGQSGYTF